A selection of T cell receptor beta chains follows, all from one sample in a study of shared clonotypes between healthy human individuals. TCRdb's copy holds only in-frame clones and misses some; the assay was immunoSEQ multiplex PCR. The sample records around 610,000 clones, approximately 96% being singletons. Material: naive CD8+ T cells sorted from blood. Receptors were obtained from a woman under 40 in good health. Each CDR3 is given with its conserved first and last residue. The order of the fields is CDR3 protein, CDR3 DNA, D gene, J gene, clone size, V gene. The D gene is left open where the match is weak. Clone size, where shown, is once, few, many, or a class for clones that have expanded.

CASSQISREINEKLFF | TGTGCCAGCAGCCAAATCTCGCGGGAAATTAATGAAAAACTGTTTTTT | NA | TRBJ1-4 | NA | TRBV4-2
CASSFGGANVLTF | TGTGCCAGCAGTTTCGGAGGGGCCAACGTCCTGACTTTC | NA | TRBJ2-6 | NA | TRBV27
CASSLVVGEAFF | TGTGCCAGCAGCTTAGTTGTAGGAGAAGCTTTCTTT | NA | TRBJ1-1 | NA | TRBV13
CASSPGGLETQYF | TGTGCCAGCAGCCCAGGGGGCCTAGAGACCCAGTACTTC | TRBD1 | TRBJ2-5 | NA | TRBV7-8
CASHQGRNTEAFF | TGTGCCAGCCATCAGGGGAGAAACACTGAAGCTTTCTTT | NA | TRBJ1-1 | NA | TRBV27
CASKAPPSHGYTF | TGTGCCAGCAAGGCCCCTCCGTCTCATGGCTACACCTTC | NA | TRBJ1-2 | NA | TRBV27
CASSYLGDEQYF | TGTGCCAGCAGTTACTTGGGAGACGAGCAGTACTTC | NA | TRBJ2-7 | once | TRBV6-5
CASSDIAGWNEQYF | TGTGCCAGCAGTGATATAGCGGGATGGAACGAGCAGTACTTC | TRBD2 | TRBJ2-7 | NA | TRBV2
CASSALSYEQYF | TGTGCCAGCAGTGCCCTCTCCTACGAGCAGTACTTC | NA | TRBJ2-7 | NA | TRBV2
CASSLLDRNYGYTF | TGTGCCAGCAGTCTCCTCGACAGGAACTATGGCTACACCTTC | NA | TRBJ1-2 | NA | TRBV6-1
CASSLELAVATGELFF | TGTGCCAGCAGCTTAGAACTAGCGGTAGCTACCGGGGAGCTGTTTTTT | TRBD2 | TRBJ2-2 | NA | TRBV7-6
CASSFSYPEDYEQYF | TGTGCCAGCAGCTTCTCCTACCCGGAGGACTACGAGCAGTACTTC | NA | TRBJ2-7 | NA | TRBV11-1
CASSLGGSVNTEAFF | TGTGCCAGCAGCTTGGGGGGGTCCGTAAACACTGAAGCTTTCTTT | NA | TRBJ1-1 | NA | TRBV5-6
CASSLWSSGSNEQYF | TGCGCCAGCAGCTTGTGGTCTAGCGGGAGCAACGAGCAGTACTTC | TRBD2 | TRBJ2-7 | NA | TRBV5-1
CASSLAGSGAIYEQYF | TGTGCCAGCAGCTTGGCCGGTAGCGGGGCGATCTACGAGCAGTACTTC | TRBD2 | TRBJ2-7 | NA | TRBV5-6
CAWRLSVYEQYF | TGTGCCTGGCGCCTAAGCGTCTACGAGCAGTACTTC | NA | TRBJ2-7 | NA | TRBV30
CASSIGTSSSNEQFF | TGTGCCAGTAGTATCGGGACTTCAAGCTCCAATGAGCAGTTCTTC | NA | TRBJ2-1 | NA | TRBV19
CASSIEHSGAYEQYF | TGTGCCAGTAGTATTGAACATAGCGGGGCTTACGAGCAGTACTTC | TRBD2 | TRBJ2-7 | NA | TRBV19
CASSQGTGHEQFF | TGTGCCAGCAGCCAGGGGACAGGGCACGAGCAGTTCTTC | TRBD1 | TRBJ2-1 | few | TRBV7-9
CASSMDFSEQYF | TGTGCCAGCAGCATGGACTTCTCCGAGCAGTACTTC | NA | TRBJ2-7 | NA | TRBV13
CASSFPSGSEQFF | TGTGCCAGCAGTTTCCCTAGCGGGAGTGAGCAGTTCTTC | TRBD2 | TRBJ2-1 | NA | TRBV28
CASSQTDREVTEAFF | TGCGCCAGCAGCCAAACGGACAGGGAGGTCACTGAAGCTTTCTTT | TRBD1 | TRBJ1-1 | NA | TRBV5-1
CASSRSSGYTGELFF | TGTGCCAGCAGCCGCTCTAGCGGGTACACCGGGGAGCTGTTTTTT | TRBD2 | TRBJ2-2 | NA | TRBV7-6
CASSESMGGREVF | TGCGCCAGCAGTGAGTCGATGGGGGGCCGTGAGGTCTTC | NA | TRBJ2-1 | once | TRBV10-1
CASSVGDRGNEQYF | TGTGCCAGCAGCGTAGGGGACAGGGGCAACGAGCAGTACTTC | TRBD1 | TRBJ2-7 | NA | TRBV9
CAIQDRANYGYTF | TGTGCGATTCAAGACAGGGCTAACTATGGCTACACCTTC | TRBD1 | TRBJ1-2 | NA | TRBV7-2
CASSLGTTFSYEQYF | TGTGCCAGCAGTTTAGGGACTACCTTCTCCTACGAGCAGTACTTC | TRBD2 | TRBJ2-7 | NA | TRBV27
CASSPGTLYEQYF | TGTGCCAGCAGTCCCGGGACACTTTACGAGCAGTACTTC | NA | TRBJ2-7 | NA | TRBV27
CASSTIAQGGWQPQHF | TGTGCCAGCAGTACTATCGCGCAGGGAGGTTGGCAGCCCCAGCATTTT | NA | TRBJ1-5 | once | TRBV6-6
CASSATGASGELFF | TGTGCCAGCAGCGCGACAGGGGCTTCCGGGGAGCTGTTTTTT | TRBD1 | TRBJ2-2 | NA | TRBV5-4
CASSLVGGLGAYEQYF | TGTGCCAGCAGCTTAGTTGGGGGGCTTGGGGCCTACGAGCAGTACTTC | NA | TRBJ2-7 | NA | TRBV7-8
CASSLGLAGAGEQYF | TGCGCCAGCAGCTTAGGGCTAGCGGGAGCCGGGGAGCAGTACTTC | TRBD2 | TRBJ2-7 | NA | TRBV5-1
CASIQKARAKEDEQYF | TGTGCCAGCATCCAGAAAGCCAGGGCAAAGGAGGACGAGCAGTACTTC | NA | TRBJ2-7 | NA | TRBV6-4
CASSVDLHSGNTIYF | TGTGCCAGCAGCGTAGATCTCCACTCTGGAAACACCATATATTTT | NA | TRBJ1-3 | NA | TRBV9